These T cell receptor beta chains were read from a single sample in a study of cytomegalovirus exposure and HLA in healthy donors. TCRdb's copy holds only in-frame clones and misses some; the assay was immunoSEQ multiplex PCR. The top ten hold around 4% of the sample, which has 200,000 to 250,000 clones, around 73% seen once. Sequenced material: PBMCs. All receptors come from a male donor in good health and CMV-seronegative. The CDR3 runs from the conserved cysteine through the conserved F or W. The order of the fields is clone size, V gene, J gene, D gene, CDR3 protein, CDR3 DNA. D genes are given only for firm matches. Part of the rows lack a size; the others show once, few, many or a class for expanded clones.

>few|TRBV6-5|TRBJ1-5|TRBD1
CASSYLQGGLQPQHF
TGTGCCAGCAGTTACCTCCAGGGGGGCCTCCAGCCCCAGCATTTT
>-|TRBV14|TRBJ2-2|TRBD2
CASSPRLAWIPGELFF
TGTGCCAGCAGCCCCCGACTAGCTTGGATCCCCGGGGAGCTGTTTTTT
>-|TRBV18|TRBJ2-7|TRBD1
CASSPGTGPYEQYF
TGTGCCAGCTCACCCGGGACAGGCCCCTACGAGCAGTACTTC
>-|TRBV6-6|TRBJ1-4|-
CASRSPGTGPNEKLFF
TGTGCCAGCAGATCCCCCGGTACAGGGCCGAATGAAAAACTGTTTTTT
>-|TRBV4-1|TRBJ1-5|-
CASSQDGRGSQPQHF
TGCGCCAGCAGCCAAGATGGCAGGGGAAGTCAGCCCCAGCATTTT
>-|TRBV5-6|TRBJ1-2|-
CASSLVTLRGYGYTF
TGTGCCAGCAGCTTGGTGACCCTAAGGGGCTATGGCTACACCTTC
>-|TRBV7-9|TRBJ2-3|-
CASSLAGSTDTQYF
TGTGCCAGCAGCTTAGCCGGTAGCACAGATACGCAGTATTTT
>-|TRBV13|TRBJ2-5|TRBD2
CASSLGGGFSTSGRPWQETQYF
TGTGCCAGCAGCTTAGGCGGGGGCTTCTCGACTAGCGGGAGGCCGTGGCAAGAGACCCAGTACTTC
>few|TRBV19|TRBJ2-7|-
CASSGTAGAYEQYF
TGTGCCAGTAGTGGGACTGCCGGCGCCTACGAGCAGTACTTC
>-|TRBV7-6|TRBJ2-1|TRBD1
CASSITGTGGDEQFF
TGTGCCAGCAGTATTACCGGGACAGGAGGGGATGAGCAGTTCTTC
>-|TRBV14|TRBJ1-1|-
CASSQDYGSEAFF
TGTGCCAGCAGCCAAGATTACGGGAGTGAGGCTTTCTTT
>-|TRBV7-7|TRBJ2-1|TRBD2
CASSSLAGAEQFF
TGTGCTAGCAGCTCTCTAGCGGGAGCTGAGCAGTTCTTC
>-|TRBV7-9|TRBJ1-5|-
CASSQGLGYQPQHF
TGTGCCAGCAGCCAGGGGCTCGGGTATCAGCCCCAGCATTTT
>-|TRBV5-1|TRBJ1-1|TRBD1
CASSPSGTGSHEAFF
TGCGCCAGCAGCCCGAGCGGGACAGGGAGCCATGAAGCTTTCTTT
>-|TRBV7-9|TRBJ2-3|-
CASSGRATDTQYF
TGTGCCAGCAGCGGGAGAGCTACAGATACGCAGTATTTT
>-|TRBV7-3|TRBJ2-3|TRBD2
CASSLNAGVGDTQYF
TGTGCCAGCAGCTTAAATGCGGGAGTAGGTGATACGCAGTATTTT
>-|TRBV6-5|TRBJ2-7|TRBD1
CASSRVGTGGYEQYF
TGTGCCAGCAGTCGCGTAGGGACAGGGGGCTACGAGCAGTACTTC
>few|TRBV5-6|TRBJ2-3|TRBD2
CASSSRTSGNTQYF
TGTGCCAGCAGCTCTAGGACTAGCGGGAACACGCAGTATTTT
>-|TRBV7-8|TRBJ1-4|-
CASSLSGTNEKLFF
TGTGCCAGCAGCTTATCAGGGACTAATGAAAAACTGTTTTTT
>-|TRBV19|TRBJ1-5|-
CASSEAGTLNQPQHF
TGTGCCAGTAGCGAGGCCGGGACACTGAATCAGCCCCAGCATTTT
>-|TRBV27|TRBJ2-2|TRBD2
CASSLAGLAGPGELFF
TGTGCCAGCAGTTTAGCGGGACTAGCGGGACCCGGGGAGCTGTTTTTT
>few|TRBV9|TRBJ2-7|-
CASSVGAPSRTYEQYF
TGTGCCAGCAGCGTAGGGGCGCCGAGCCGTACCTACGAGCAGTACTTC
>-|TRBV11-2|TRBJ1-2|-
CASSSELVSGYTF
TGTGCCAGCAGCTCGGAGCTAGTCTCTGGCTACACCTTC
>-|TRBV5-4|TRBJ1-2|TRBD1
CASSSRDRGNYGYTF
TGTGCCAGCAGCTCCCGGGACAGGGGCAACTATGGCTACACCTTC
>-|TRBV7-6|TRBJ1-4|TRBD1
CASSLDGTGLKLFF
TGTGCCAGCAGCTTAGACGGGACAGGACTTAAACTGTTTTTT
>-|TRBV19|TRBJ2-1|TRBD2
CASSLGTSGFSYNEQFF
TGTGCCAGTAGCCTAGGGACTAGCGGTTTCTCCTACAATGAGCAGTTCTTC
>-|TRBV7-3|TRBJ1-6|-
CASSLIGGWRFPLHF
TGTGCCAGCAGCTTAATCGGCGGCTGGCGGTTCCCCCTCCACTTT